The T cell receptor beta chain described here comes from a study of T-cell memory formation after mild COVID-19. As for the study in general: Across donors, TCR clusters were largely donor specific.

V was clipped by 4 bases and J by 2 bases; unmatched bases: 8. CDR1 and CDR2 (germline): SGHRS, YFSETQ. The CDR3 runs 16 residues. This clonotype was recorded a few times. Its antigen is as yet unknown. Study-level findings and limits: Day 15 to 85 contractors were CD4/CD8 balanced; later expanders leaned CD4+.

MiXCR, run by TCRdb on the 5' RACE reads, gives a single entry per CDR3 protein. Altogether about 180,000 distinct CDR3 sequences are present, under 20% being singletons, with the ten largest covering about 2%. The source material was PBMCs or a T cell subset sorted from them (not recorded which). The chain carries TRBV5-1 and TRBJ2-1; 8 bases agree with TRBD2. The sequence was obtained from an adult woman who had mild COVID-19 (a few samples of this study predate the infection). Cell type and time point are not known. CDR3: CASSPGGGATYNEQFF. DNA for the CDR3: TGCGCCAGCAGCCCGGGGGGGGGCGCGACCTACAATGAGCAGTTCTTC. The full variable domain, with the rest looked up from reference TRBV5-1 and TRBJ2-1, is KAGVTQTPRYLIKTRGQQVTLSCSPISGHRSVSWYQQTPGQGLQFLFEYFSETQRNKGNFPGRFSGRQFSNSRSEMNVSTLELGDSALYLCASSPGGGATYNEQFFGPGTRLTVL.